The entry below describes one T cell receptor (beta chain). The data were produced by immunoSEQ multiplex PCR, yet TCRdb's version contains in-frame clones alone and is incomplete. The repertoire holds fewer than 350,000 clones, around 84% seen once, with 1.9% in the top ten. Participants spanned ages about 18 to 89 years and resided in 20 to 30 US areas. Donors were grouped by their self-reported clinical history. A case of COVID-19 had been met by exposed participants within 2 weeks before study entry. This record comes from a study of blood T cell repertoires in COVID-19. CDR3 length: 15 amino acids. The V segment lost 4 bases and the J segment 4 bases; nucleotides outside the gene matches: 9. Germline values: CDR1 MDHEN, CDR2 SYDVKM.

The chain carries TRBV28 and TRBJ1-1; 7 nucleotides align to TRBD1. The receptor was isolated from a woman aged 30 to 39 who had been exposed to COVID-19. Sample: PBMCs or T cells enriched from blood (not recorded which). The CDR3 loop reads CASSSNSQGFTEAFF. For the CDR3, the DNA is TGTGCCAGCAGTTCAAACTCACAGGGGTTCACTGAAGCTTTCTTT.